This T cell receptor beta chain is drawn from a study of beta chain features in type 1 diabetes. Study findings and constraints: A moderate, significant TCRB CDR3 shortening appeared in type 1 diabetes across four CD4+ subsets.

Investigators reverse transcribed all isolated RNA, so they sequenced expressed TCRB transcripts. The table came from immunoSEQ multiplex PCR; TCRdb's copy has only in-frame clones and leaves some out. The sample includes more than 25,000 clones, about 52% of them seen just once. CDR3 length equals 16 residues. The germline V gene encodes CDR1 SGHDN and CDR2 FVKESK. The ends were cut back, 4 bases at V and 4 bases at J, with 20 bases in the middle. Of note for this clone: Its specificity is not known.

The sequencing sample was made of stem cell memory CD4+ T cells from blood. This chain joins TRBV14 and TRBJ2-7, with D uncertain. This sequence originates from a man under 40 with type 1 diabetes. The CDR3 nucleotides read TGTGCCAGCAGCCCCGACCAACTATCTCCGCGATACGAGCAGTACTTC. Translation: CASSPDQLSPRYEQYF.